A selection of T cell receptor beta chains follows, all from one sample in a study of Graves' ophthalmopathy and Graves' hyperthyroidism. TCRdb processed the multiplex PCR reads anew with MiXCR; each CDR3 protein has one entry. The data show more than 1,000,000 distinct CDR3 sequences, 35% to 45% seen once. The specimen sequenced was peripheral blood or thyroid tissue (not recorded which). The receptors stem from an adult man with Graves' hyperthyroidism. Each CDR3 is given with its conserved first and last residue. Each record gives: clone size, V gene, D gene, J gene, CDR3 DNA, CDR3 protein. A D gene is named only where the DNA matches it firmly. A row's size may be missing; if present it is once, few, many or a size class.

NA	TRBV29-1	TRBD1	TRBJ2-6	TGCAGCGTTGCAGGGGGCAGACCCTCTGGGGCCAACGTCCTGACTTTC	CSVAGGRPSGANVLTF
NA	TRBV15	NA	TRBJ1-6	TGTGCCACCCAAGACAGGTCGTATAATTCACCCCTCCACTTT	CATQDRSYNSPLHF
NA	TRBV11-2	NA	TRBJ2-3	TGTGCCAGCAGCTTAGATCGCCACATCGGTACGCAGTATTTT	CASSLDRHIGTQYF
NA	TRBV7-9	NA	TRBJ1-1	TGTGCCAGCAGCTTAAGGTCATATACGGAGAAAGCTTTCTTT	CASSLRSYTEKAFF
NA	TRBV25-1	TRBD1	TRBJ1-4	TGTGCCAGCAGTCCGCCGGGACAGTCGGATAATGAAAAACTGTTTTTT	CASSPPGQSDNEKLFF
few	TRBV12-3/TRBV12-4	NA	TRBJ2-5	TGTGCCAGCAGGGGGTCTGGCGCGGTTGGAGAGACCCAGTACTTC	CASRGSGAVGETQYF
few	TRBV7-2	TRBD1	TRBJ1-3	TGTGCCAGTAGCCAAAGGGACAGGGGGCGTTACACCATATATTTT	CASSQRDRGRYTIYF
many	TRBV5-1	NA	TRBJ2-5	TGCGCCAGCACCTCCTTGTTCGCGGGGCAAGAGACCCAGTACTTC	CASTSLFAGQETQYF
few	TRBV12-3/TRBV12-4	NA	TRBJ1-6	TGTGCCACATCGGGGCATTTTAGTTCACCCCTCCACTTT	CATSGHFSSPLHF
NA	TRBV6-6	TRBD1	TRBJ2-5	TGTGCCAGCAACATGGGACAGGGAAACAGTCAGCCCCAGTACTTC	CASNMGQGNSQPQYF
many	TRBV15	NA	TRBJ1-5	TGTGCCACCAGGAGTCTGGGCACCGATCAGCCCCAGCATTTT	CATRSLGTDQPQHF
many	TRBV11-2	NA	TRBJ2-5	TGTGCCAGCAGCGATGAGGGGCCCACCGGGGAGACCCAGTACTTC	CASSDEGPTGETQYF
NA	TRBV29-1	NA	TRBJ1-2	TGCAGCGTTGAGGCAGGGTCCTCTGGAAACACCTTC	CSVEAGSSGNTF
many	TRBV5-1	TRBD1	TRBJ2-7	TGCGCCAGCAGCTTGGCGTCGACAGGGTCCTACGAGCAGTACTTC	CASSLASTGSYEQYF
NA	TRBV29-1	TRBD2	TRBJ2-5	TGCAGCGCACAACTAGCGGGAGGGCTGGAGACCCAGTACTTC	CSAQLAGGLETQYF
many	TRBV2	TRBD1	TRBJ2-7	TGTGCCAGCAGTGAGACAGGGTCTCACGAGCAGTACTTC	CASSETGSHEQYF
many	TRBV12-3/TRBV12-4	NA	TRBJ2-2	TGTGCCAGCAGTTTAGAGGAAGGCACCGGGGAGCTGTTTTTT	CASSLEEGTGELFF
few	TRBV6-6	NA	TRBJ1-6	TGTGCCAGCAGTTCCCCGGGGGAGTATAATTCACCCCTCCACTTT	CASSSPGEYNSPLHF
many	TRBV5-6	NA	TRBJ1-1	TGTGCCAGCAGCCCGTACGGACAGTTAAACACTGAAGCTTTCTTT	CASSPYGQLNTEAFF
few	TRBV12-3/TRBV12-4	NA	TRBJ2-7	TGTGCCAGCAGTTTAGGAGAGGGGTTAGGGCAGTACTTC	CASSLGEGLGQYF
few	TRBV10-3	TRBD2	TRBJ2-7	TGTGCCAGCAGTTACTCGCGACTAGCGGACTACGAGCAGTACTTC	CASSYSRLADYEQYF
few	TRBV12-3/TRBV12-4	TRBD1	TRBJ1-4	TGTGCCAGCAGGAGCGGGACAGGGGTTAATGAAAAACTGTTTTTT	CASRSGTGVNEKLFF
NA	TRBV10-3	NA	TRBJ1-2	TGTGCCAGCAGCCAAGTCCCGGGTAGCCTCTATGGCTACACCTTC	CASSQVPGSLYGYTF
NA	TRBV15	NA	TRBJ2-2	TGTGCCACCAGCAGAGAAAACCCCGGGGAGCTGTTTTTT	CATSRENPGELFF
many	TRBV20-1	TRBD2	TRBJ2-5	TGCAGTGCTAGAGTCCTAGCGGGGAACCAAGAGACCCAGTACTTC	CSARVLAGNQETQYF
many	TRBV20-1	TRBD1	TRBJ1-5	TGCAGTGCTAGAGCCGGGACAGGGGCAAATCAGCCCCAGCATTTT	CSARAGTGANQPQHF
NA	TRBV30	NA	TRBJ2-7	TGTGCCTGGAGTGAGGAGGACGAGCAGTACTTC	CAWSEEDEQYF
NA	TRBV27	NA	TRBJ1-1	TGTGCCAGCAGCCCCACCAGTGGATTTAATACTGAAGCTTTCTTT	CASSPTSGFNTEAFF
many	TRBV24-1	NA	TRBJ1-1	TGTGCCACCAGTGAAATGGACGGGGCGGACACTGAAGCTTTCTTT	CATSEMDGADTEAFF
many	TRBV6-1	NA	TRBJ1-5	TGTGCCAGCAGTGAAGCGCTGACAACCTCCCAGCCCCAGCATTTT	CASSEALTTSQPQHF
NA	TRBV9	NA	TRBJ2-7	TGTGCCAGCAGCGTAGCATGGCCGGGACCCTACGAGCAGTACTTC	CASSVAWPGPYEQYF
few	TRBV5-5	TRBD2	TRBJ2-7	TGCGCCAGCAGCCAAACCAGCGGGGTTACCTACGAGCAGTACTTC	CASSQTSGVTYEQYF
NA	TRBV28	NA	TRBJ1-5	TGTGCCAGCAGTGGCCTAGACGGCAATCAGCCCCAGCATTTT	CASSGLDGNQPQHF
NA	TRBV7-2	TRBD1	TRBJ1-2	TGTGCCAGCACCCAGGGGGCGCGTGGCTACACCTTC	CASTQGARGYTF
many	TRBV10-3	TRBD1	TRBJ2-7	TGTGCCATCTCTTACACCCCAGGGGGCGAGCAGTACTTC	CAISYTPGGEQYF
once	TRBV10-3	TRBD1	TRBJ1-5	TGTGCCATCAGGGAGGGACAGGGTTTATACCAGCCCCAGCATTTT	CAIREGQGLYQPQHF
many	TRBV7-8	NA	TRBJ1-5	TGTGCCAGCGGGGGGGATGTAGGGGGGGTCAATCAGCCCCAGCATTTT	CASGGDVGGVNQPQHF
many	TRBV10-3	TRBD1	TRBJ2-7	TGTGCCATCACCCCGGGACAGGGACTCTACGAGCAGTACTTC	CAITPGQGLYEQYF
many	TRBV7-2	NA	TRBJ2-7	TGTGCCAGCAGCTTAGTTAGTCTCCGGCTAGCGTCAAGGAGCTCCTACGAGCAGTACTTC	CASSLVSLRLASRSSYEQYF
NA	TRBV2	NA	TRBJ2-5	TGTGCCAGCAGCGTTGAGAGACAGATCCAAGAGACCCAGTACTTC	CASSVERQIQETQYF
many	TRBV7-2	NA	TRBJ2-5	TGTGCCAGCAGCTTAGCGCAATGGAAAGAGACCCAGTACTTC	CASSLAQWKETQYF
few	TRBV6-5	NA	TRBJ1-4	TGTGCCAGCAGTTACTCCCCGGGGGAAAAACTGTTTTTT	CASSYSPGEKLFF